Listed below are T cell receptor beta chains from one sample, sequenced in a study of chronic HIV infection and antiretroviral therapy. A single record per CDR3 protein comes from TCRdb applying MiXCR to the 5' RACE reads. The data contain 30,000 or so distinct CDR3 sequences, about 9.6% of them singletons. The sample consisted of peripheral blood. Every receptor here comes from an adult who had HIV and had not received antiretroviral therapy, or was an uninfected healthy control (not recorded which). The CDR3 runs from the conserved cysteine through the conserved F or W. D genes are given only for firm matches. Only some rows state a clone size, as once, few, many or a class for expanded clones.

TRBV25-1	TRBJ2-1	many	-	TGTGCCAGCAGTGGATACAGTGGGCAGGGCCGTGAGCAGTTCTTC	CASSGYSGQGREQFF
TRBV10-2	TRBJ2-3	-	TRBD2	TGCGCCAGCAGTGGGACTAGCGGGGCTCAAGATATGCAGTATTTT	CASSGTSGAQDMQYF
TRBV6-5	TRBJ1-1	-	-	TGTGCCAGCACCCAAAGCGACTTGAACACTGAAGCTTTCTTT	CASTQSDLNTEAFF
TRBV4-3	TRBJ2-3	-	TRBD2	TGCGCCAGCAGCCAAGCTTCCGGGGGGGCAGATACGCAGTATTTT	CASSQASGGADTQYF
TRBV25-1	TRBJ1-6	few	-	TGTGCCAGCAGTGAAAGTAGGACACCCCTCCACTTT	CASSESRTPLHF
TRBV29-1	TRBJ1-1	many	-	TGCAGCGTAACCGGGACCGACATGAACACTGAAGCTTTCTTT	CSVTGTDMNTEAFF
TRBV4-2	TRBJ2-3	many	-	TGTGCCAGCAGCCAAGCCCGTGACGGGGGCACAGATACGCAGTATTTT	CASSQARDGGTDTQYF
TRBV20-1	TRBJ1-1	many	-	TGCAGTGCAACTGACCCCCATTGGGCTTTCTTT	CSATDPHWAFF
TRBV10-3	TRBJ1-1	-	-	TGTGCCATCAGTGATGGTTTGTACACTGAAGCTTTCTTT	CAISDGLYTEAFF
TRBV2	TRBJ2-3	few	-	TGTGCCAGCAGTTCCGGGACGGACACAGATACGCAGTATTTT	CASSSGTDTDTQYF
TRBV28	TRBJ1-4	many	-	TGTGCCAGCAGTTTGTACCTTGAAAAACTGTTTTTT	CASSLYLEKLFF
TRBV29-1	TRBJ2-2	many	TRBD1	TGCAGCGTACGACAGGGGGGAAACACCGGGGAGCTGTTTTTT	CSVRQGGNTGELFF
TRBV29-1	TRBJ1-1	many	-	TGCAGCGTTGGTCTTCGGACAGACCCGAACACTGAAGCTTTCTTT	CSVGLRTDPNTEAFF
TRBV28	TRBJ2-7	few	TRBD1	TGTGCCAGTCTCGGGACAGGGGGCTACGAGCAGTACTTC	CASLGTGGYEQYF
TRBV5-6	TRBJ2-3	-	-	TGTGCCAGCAGCTTTCCCACACAGGGCGGGTCTAGCACAGATACGCAGTATTTT	CASSFPTQGGSSTDTQYF
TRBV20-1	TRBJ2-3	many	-	TGCAGTGCTAGAGGTCCACCCACAGATACGCAGTATTTT	CSARGPPTDTQYF
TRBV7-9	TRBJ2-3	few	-	TGTGCCAGCAGCCCCGTCACGGGTCTCACAGATACGCAGTATTTT	CASSPVTGLTDTQYF
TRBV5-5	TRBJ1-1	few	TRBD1	TGTGCCAGCAGCAACCACAGGGGGCCGGACACTGAAGCTTTCTTT	CASSNHRGPDTEAFF